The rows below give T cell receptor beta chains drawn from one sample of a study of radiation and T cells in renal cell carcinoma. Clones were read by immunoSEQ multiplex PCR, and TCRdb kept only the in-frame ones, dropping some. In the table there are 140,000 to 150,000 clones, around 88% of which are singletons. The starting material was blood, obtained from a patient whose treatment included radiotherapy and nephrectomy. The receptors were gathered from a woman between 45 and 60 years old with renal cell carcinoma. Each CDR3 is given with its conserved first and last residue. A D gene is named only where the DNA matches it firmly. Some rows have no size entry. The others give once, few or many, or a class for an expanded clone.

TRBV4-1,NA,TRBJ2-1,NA,TGCGCCAGCAGCCAAGGGATTGAGCAGTTCTTC,CASSQGIEQFF
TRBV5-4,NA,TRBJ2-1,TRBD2,TGTGCCAGCAGCTTAAGCGGGAGGGACAATGAGCAGTTCTTC,CASSLSGRDNEQFF
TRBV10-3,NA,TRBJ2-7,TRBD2,TGTGCCATCAGGACTTCTAGCGGGAGTTACTACGAGCAGTACTTC,CAIRTSSGSYYEQYF
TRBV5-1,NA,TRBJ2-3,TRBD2,TGCGCCAGCAGCTTTGGTGGTCTAGCGGGGGGGCTGAGTCTCGGCACAGATACGCAGTATTTT,CASSFGGLAGGLSLGTDTQYF
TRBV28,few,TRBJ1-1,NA,TGTGCCACCAAGGGGTTTGGGGACGTGCCTGAAGCTTTCTTT,CATKGFGDVPEAFF
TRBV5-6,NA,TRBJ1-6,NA,TGTGCCAGCAGCTTTGCAGACGCAGGGAGATTACCCCTCCACTTT,CASSFADAGRLPLHF
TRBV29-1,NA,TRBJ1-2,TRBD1,TGCAGCGTTACAAGGACAGGGGCTGGTGGCTACACCTTC,CSVTRTGAGGYTF
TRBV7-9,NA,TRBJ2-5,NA,TGTGCCAGCAGCCCCAGGTGGACCCAGTACTTC,CASSPRWTQYF
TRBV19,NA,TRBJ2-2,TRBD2,TGTGCCAGTAGTTTCCTAGCGGGTGCCAACACCGGGGAGCTGTTTTTT,CASSFLAGANTGELFF
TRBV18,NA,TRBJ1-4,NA,TGTGCCAGCTCACCATCCCTGCTCACAACTAATGAAAAACTGTTTTTT,CASSPSLLTTNEKLFF
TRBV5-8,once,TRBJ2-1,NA,TGTGCCAGCAGCCGGATGTGGGACATCTCGTACAATGAGCAGTTCTTC,CASSRMWDISYNEQFF
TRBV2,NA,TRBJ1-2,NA,TGTGCCAGCAGTACTAGCGGGTTGCCCCTTGGGGGCTACACCTTC,CASSTSGLPLGGYTF
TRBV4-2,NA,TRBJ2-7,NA,TGTGCCAGCAGCCAAGTAATCACCTACGAGCAGTACTTC,CASSQVITYEQYF
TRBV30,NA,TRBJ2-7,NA,TGTGCCTGGGATTCTCCCAACGAGCAGTACTTC,CAWDSPNEQYF
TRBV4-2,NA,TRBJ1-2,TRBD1,TGTGCCACCGACGTGGGACAGGGGGCGCGTGGGTATGGCTACACCTTC,CATDVGQGARGYGYTF
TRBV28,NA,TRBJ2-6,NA,TGTGCCAGCAGGCGGTCGGGCAGTTGGTCCTCTGGGGCCAACGTCCTGACTTTC,CASRRSGSWSSGANVLTF
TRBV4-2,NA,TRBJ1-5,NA,TGTGCCAGCAGCCTTGGTAGTGACAATATAGATCAGCCCCAGCATTTT,CASSLGSDNIDQPQHF
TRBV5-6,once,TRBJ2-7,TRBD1,TGTGCCAGCACCGGACAGGGGTACGAGCAGTACTTC,CASTGQGYEQYF
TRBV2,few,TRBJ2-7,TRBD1,TGTGCCAGCGACAGGGACTCCTACGAGCAGTACTTC,CASDRDSYEQYF